This entry lists 26 T cell receptor beta chains sequenced from one sample in a study of vaccination and CD4 T cells after COVID-19. The treatment: approximately nine-day PBMC culture with coronavirus spike peptide pools or control peptides (ViraFEST assay). With the Oncomine TCR Beta short-read assay, DNA from cultured CD4+ T cells was sequenced. MiXCR was run by TCRdb on the PCR reads, yielding one entry per CDR3 protein. The sample holds under 15,000 distinct CDR3 sequences, around 50% seen once. Their target antigens are unknown. Material for sequencing was CD4+ T cells from blood, cultured in vitro. These receptors all stem from a human donor who had recovered from COVID-19.

This chain joins TRBV20-1 and TRBJ2-2, with D possibly being TRBD1 or TRBD2 (5 bases each). Germline V gene lookup returns CDR1 DFQATT and CDR2 SNEGSKA (reference sequence). Between the trimmed V and J ends, which lost 5 bases and 3 bases, there was a span of 7 bases. The CDR3 extends over 12 amino acids. Here the CDR3 reads CSAEGHTGELFF. In DNA, the CDR3 is TGCAGTGCTGAGGGACACACCGGGGAGCTGTTTTTT.

This clonotype appeared a few times. The chain has TRBV5-1 and TRBJ2-7, with D hard to call. This CDR3 has 14 residues. Per germline, CDR1 SGHRS and CDR2 YFSETQ. Trimming removed 4 bases at V and 1 base at J, with 12 bases between. The CDR3 is CASSPLLGSYEQYF. Here the CDR3 DNA reads TGCGCCAGCAGCCCGTTGCTGGGTTCCTACGAGCAGTACTTC.

The genes are TRBV6-1 and TRBJ1-1; D call uncertain. CDR3 size: 16 residues. Looked up from germline, CDR1 is MNHNS and CDR2 is SASEGT. V was trimmed by 2 bases and J by 1 base, leaving 14 bases between them. The CDR3 DNA follows: TGTGCCAGCAGTGAAAACGAGGGCGTCGGGAACACTGAAGCTTTCTTT. Amino acid sequence: CASSENEGVGNTEAFF.

Turning to this clonotype: Given the absence of the conserved phenylalanine or tryptophan at the CDR3 end, a read error is likely. The rearrangement joins TRBV19 to TRBJ1-2; 7 positions match TRBD1. With V trimmed by 6 bases and J by 4 bases, 8 bases remained unmatched. Per germline, CDR1 LNHDA and CDR2 SQIVND (reference sequence). The length of the CDR3 is 14 residues. The CDR3 loop reads CASRPGQLFYGYTI. In nucleotides, the CDR3 is TGTGCCAGTAGACCGGGACAGTTGTTCTATGGCTACACCATC.

V gene TRBV27 combines with J gene TRBJ2-3, with D perhaps matching TRBD2 (5 bases). CDR3 length equals 15 residues. Germline V CDR1 and CDR2: MNHEY, SMNVEV (reference sequence). The germline V and J ends were trimmed by 1 base and 3 bases, with 11 bases remaining between them. The CDR3 loop reads CASSLWLAGTDTQYF. The CDR3 DNA follows: TGTGCCAGCAGTTTATGGCTAGCTGGGACAGATACGCAGTATTTT.

The chain employs TRBV18 and TRBJ2-1, with 7 positions matching TRBD1. Germline CDR1 KGHSH, CDR2 LQKENI. V dropped 3 bases and J dropped 8; count of bases not matched to a gene: 7. The CDR3 totals 14 residues. The CDR3 coding sequence is TGTGCCAGCTCACCCGGGACAGATGAGGATGAGCAGTTCTTC. Protein: CASSPGTDEDEQFF.

The rearrangement uses TRBV20-1 and TRBJ2-1; the D call may be TRBD1 or TRBD2 (5 bases each). The V gene lost 6 bases and the J gene lost 1 base, with 19 bases spanning the gap. This CDR3 is built from 16 residues. Germline V lookup: CDR1 DFQATT, CDR2 SNEGSKA (reference sequence). For the CDR3, the DNA is TGCAGTGCCCTAACCTCCTCGGGACCATCCTACAATGAGCAGTTCTTC. It encodes CSALTSSGPSYNEQFF.

J is TRBJ2-5 and V is TRBV20-1; D is perhaps TRBD1 or TRBD2 (6 bases each). Trimming pared 6 bases from V and 3 bases from J, leaving 14 bases between. This CDR3 is built from 13 residues. The germline gives CDR1 DFQATT, CDR2 SNEGSKA (reference sequence). The CDR3 nucleotides read TGCAGTGCCATCCCGGGGGCGGAAGAGACCCAGTACTTC. It translates to CSAIPGAEETQYF.

The genes are TRBV18 and TRBJ1-6, with 7 bases aligning to TRBD1. J gave up 9 bases and V 3 bases, and 5 bases lay outside the gene matches. Germline lookup yields CDR1 KGHSH and CDR2 LQKENI. This CDR3 comprises 14 residues. CDR3 DNA sequence: TGTGCCAGCTCACCCGACAGGGTGGGTTCACCCCTCCACTTT. Its translation: CASSPDRVGSPLHF.

The V call is TRBV20-1, the J call TRBJ1-2, with 7 bases lining up with TRBD1. V was pared by 1 base and J by 2 bases, with 7 bases of the junction left unmatched. The CDR3 length is 15 residues. Germline V gene data show CDR1 as DFQATT and CDR2 as SNEGSKA (reference sequence). In DNA form, the CDR3 reads TGCAGTGCTAGAGGAAATGACAGGGTCAACTATGGCTACACCTTC. Encoded protein: CSARGNDRVNYGYTF.

CDR3 amino acids: CSALVPTSRTEAFF. As DNA, the CDR3 is TGCAGTGCTCTTGTCCCAACTTCGCGGACTGAAGCTTTCTTT. The chain uses TRBV20-1 and TRBJ1-1, with unresolved D. Trimming removed 5 bases from V and 5 bases from J, with 18 bases in between. Germline loops: CDR1 DFQATT, CDR2 SNEGSKA (reference sequence). The length of the CDR3 is 14 residues.

The chain employs TRBV2 and TRBJ1-5, with TRBD1 as a possible D gene (6 bases). The CDR3 consists of 16 residues. Germline-derived CDR1 and CDR2 are SNHLY and FYNNEI. V lost 1 base and J 7 bases, leaving 17 bases between the germline ends. The CDR3 bases are TGTGCCAGCAGTGAAGTTATGACAGGCATAGGGCAGCCCCAGCATTTT. It translates to CASSEVMTGIGQPQHF.

Only a few counts were recorded for this clonotype. V and J are TRBV7-3 and TRBJ2-3; D unresolved. The germline V gene has CDR1 SGHTA and CDR2 FQGTGA. Between the trimmed V and J ends, which lost 1 base and 6 bases, there was a span of 17 bases. CDR3 length: 16 amino acids. The CDR3 is CASSLNIGSLMDTQYF. The CDR3 coding sequence is TGTGCCAGCAGCTTAAACATAGGCTCCCTCATGGATACGCAGTATTTT. The full variable domain, rest sourced from reference TRBV7-3 and TRBJ2-3, is GAGVSQTPSNKVTEKGKYVELRCDPISGHTALYWYRQSLGQGPEFLIYFQGTGAADDSGLPNDRFFAVRPEGSVSTLKIQRTERGDSAVYLCASSLNIGSLMDTQYFGPGTRLTVL.

The chain employs TRBV20-1 and TRBJ2-3; TRBD2 matches at 9 bases. The V gene end was trimmed by 2 bases and the J gene end by 2 bases; junction bases not matched to a gene: 14. This CDR3 comprises 18 residues. Germline loops: CDR1 DFQATT, CDR2 SNEGSKA (reference sequence). The chain's CDR3 is CSARYGTAASGITDTQYF. CDR3 in DNA: TGCAGTGCTAGATACGGGACCGCGGCTAGCGGGATCACAGATACGCAGTATTTT.

The chain links TRBV12-3 or TRBV12-4 to TRBJ2-7; 12 bases map to TRBD2. Unmatched junction bases numbered 10, after V lost 5 bases and J lost 5 bases. The CDR3 is made up of 16 amino acids. In DNA, the CDR3 is TGTGCCAGCAGTCCCTTTGGACTAGCGGGATCACACGAGCAGTACTTC. Translated: CASSPFGLAGSHEQYF.

V gene TRBV18 combines with J gene TRBJ2-4, with D possibly being TRBD1 (6 bases). The CDR3 runs 14 residues. Trimming stripped 1 base from V and 5 bases from J, with 9 bases between. Germline V gene data show CDR1 as KGHSH and CDR2 as LQKENI. The CDR3 DNA reads TGTGCCAGCTCACCACAACGGACAGAAAACATTCAGTACTTC. This sequence encodes CASSPQRTENIQYF. The complete variable domain, with remaining parts taken from reference TRBV18 and TRBJ2-4, reads NAGVMQNPRHLVRRRGQEARLRCSPMKGHSHVYWYRQLPEEGLKFMVYLQKENIIDESGMPKERFSAEFPKEGPSILRIQQVVRGDSAAYFCASSPQRTENIQYFGAGTRLSVL.

The V and J genes are TRBV30 and TRBJ2-1; TRBD2 aligns across 10 bases. V shed 8 bases and J 4 bases; nucleotides not matched to a gene: 8. The CDR3 covers 14 residues. The V gene's germline CDR1 is GTSNPN and CDR2 SVGIG (reference sequence). The CDR3 DNA reads TGTGCCGGACGCCTTAGCGGGAGGTACAATGAGCAGTTCTTC. As protein: CAGRLSGRYNEQFF.

The rearrangement links TRBV7-8 to TRBJ2-7; D call uncertain. The CDR3 has 13 amino acids. Trimming removed 0 bases from V and 6 bases from J, with 9 bases in between. The germline gives CDR1 SGHVS, CDR2 FQNEAQ. In DNA form, the CDR3 reads TGTGCCAGCAGCTTAGCTTCCACGGTCGAGCAGTACTTC. Protein: CASSLASTVEQYF. The whole variable domain, filled in from reference TRBV7-8 and TRBJ2-7, reads GAGVSQSPRYKVAKRGQDVALRCDPISGHVSLFWYQQALGQGPEFLTYFQNEAQLDKSGLPSDRFFAERPEGSVSTLKIQRTQQEDSAVYLCASSLASTVEQYFGPGTRLTVT.

This clonotype was picked up a small number of times. V gene TRBV27 combines with J gene TRBJ2-3; no clear D gene. CDR1 and CDR2 from the germline V gene are MNHEY and SMNVEV (reference sequence). The V gene lost 6 bases and the J gene lost 0 bases, with 10 bases spanning the gap. The CDR3 covers 14 residues. CDR3 bases: TGTGCCAGCAGCCCCTATCGCAGCACAGATACGCAGTATTTT. It is translated as CASSPYRSTDTQYF.

The chain has TRBV20-1 and TRBJ1-1; TRBD1 might be the D (5 bases). Trimming cost V 1 base and J 6 bases, with 12 bases left between them. This CDR3 is 13 amino acids long. CDR1 is DFQATT and CDR2 is SNEGSKA in the germline V gene (reference sequence). Here the CDR3 DNA reads TGCAGTGCTAGAGGGGGGGTTGGCGCTGAAGCTTTCTTT. Encoded protein: CSARGGVGAEAFF.

This clonotype was counted a few times. The V call is TRBV2, the J call TRBJ2-1; D is ambiguous. The CDR3 spans 12 residues. Between the trimmed V and J ends, which lost 5 bases and 12 bases, there was a span of 14 bases. The germline V gene encodes CDR1 SNHLY and CDR2 FYNNEI. CDR3 sequence (DNA): TGTGCCAGCAGTCTGGGTCCCCGCGGGCAGTTCTTC. Its protein is CASSLGPRGQFF.

The chain combines TRBV25-1 with TRBJ2-5; tentatively, D is TRBD1 (6 bases). Germline loops: CDR1 MGHDK, CDR2 SYGVNS. The V and J ends lost 8 bases and 0 bases respectively, with 13 bases between them. There are 14 residues in the CDR3. For the CDR3, the DNA is TGTGCCAGCTCCGAGAGGGGGTACCAAGAGACCCAGTACTTC. This sequence encodes CASSERGYQETQYF.

The chain uses TRBV12-3 or TRBV12-4 and TRBJ2-7; D remains unclear. The CDR3 is 14 residues long. Trimming removed 7 bases at V and 7 bases at J, with 20 bases between. The CDR3 DNA reads TGTGCCAGCACCCTCCCTGGCAGATCCCTTGAGCAGTACTTC. It translates to CASTLPGRSLEQYF.

The chain has TRBV10-3 and TRBJ2-1; weak D call: TRBD2 (6 bases). The germline V gene has CDR1 ENHRY and CDR2 SYGVKD. The V gene lost 10 bases and the J gene lost 8 bases, with 18 bases spanning the gap. The CDR3 has 13 amino acids. The CDR3 spells CANRGGGYDEQFF. The CDR3 DNA follows: TGTGCCAACAGAGGTGGAGGGTACGATGAGCAGTTCTTC.

The chain carries TRBV5-6 and TRBJ2-3, with 12 positions matching TRBD2. Per germline, CDR1 SGHDT and CDR2 YYEEEE. The CDR3 contains 18 residues. The V gene end was trimmed by 3 bases and the J gene end by 2 bases; junction bases not matched to a gene: 10. CDR3 protein: CASSYLAGGPSYTDTQYF. The CDR3 coding sequence is TGTGCCAGCAGCTACCTAGCGGGAGGGCCTAGCTACACAGATACGCAGTATTTT.

The chain is built from TRBV20-1 and TRBJ2-1; no firm D call. Deletions cut 1 base from V and 2 bases from J, with 6 bases between. CDR3 length equals 13 residues. The germline gives CDR1 DFQATT, CDR2 SNEGSKA (reference sequence). The chain's CDR3 is CSARGLAYNEQFF. Written as DNA, the CDR3 is TGCAGTGCTAGAGGTCTGGCCTACAATGAGCAGTTCTTC.